These 20 T cell receptor beta chains came from one sample sequenced in a study of PD-1 blockade in classical Hodgkin lymphoma. Brentuximab vedotin exposure varied, and every patient relapsed after autologous stem cell transplantation. Measured with immunoSEQ multiplex PCR; TCRdb has only the in-frame clones, and not every one. The sample carries 30,000 to 40,000 clones, over 60% recorded once. The sequenced sample was peripheral blood mononuclear cells (PBMCs), obtained at baseline. These receptors all stem from a human donor with classical Hodgkin lymphoma.

Points on this clone: This sample also contains other DNA sequences that code for the same CDR3. V usage is TRBV7-3 and J usage is TRBJ2-2, with 10 bases matching TRBD2. The CDR3 consists of 14 residues. V shed 3 bases and J 6 bases; nucleotides not matched to a gene: 1. Germline values: CDR1 SGHTA, CDR2 FQGTGA. CDR3 nucleotide sequence: TGTGCCAGCAGCTTCGGACTAGCGGCCGGGGAGCTGTTTTTT. This translates into CASSFGLAAGELFF.

This rearrangement joins TRBV27 to TRBJ2-5, with TRBD2 matching over 7 bases. The V gene's germline CDR1 is MNHEY and CDR2 SMNVEV (reference sequence). After removal of 4 bases from V and 5 bases from J, the junction contained 10 bases not matched to a gene. This CDR3 has 15 amino acids. The CDR3 DNA reads TGTGCCAGCAGTTCGGCGGGGGTGGGATATGAGACCCAGTACTTC. Translation: CASSSAGVGYETQYF.

The chain is built from TRBV6-1 and TRBJ1-3; 7 nucleotides match TRBD1. The CDR3 sequence is 14 residues long. J was trimmed by 3 bases and V by 6 bases; bases with no gene match: 5. Germline loops: CDR1 MNHNS, CDR2 SASEGT. In DNA, the CDR3 is TGTGCCAGCAGCTTGACAGGGCTTGGAAACACCATATATTTT. Protein product: CASSLTGLGNTIYF.

The rearrangement joins TRBV28 to TRBJ2-3, with 8 bases that match TRBD1. Germline V lookup: CDR1 MDHEN, CDR2 SYDVKM. This CDR3 contains 14 residues. V trimming: 5 bases; J trimming: 3 bases; junction bases outside the gene matches: 4. Here the CDR3 reads CASSPQGATDTQYF. CDR3 nucleotide sequence: TGTGCCAGCAGTCCCCAGGGGGCGACAGATACGCAGTATTTT. Complete variable domain (other parts from reference TRBV28 and TRBJ2-3): DVKVTQSSRYLVKRTGEKVFLECVQDMDHENMFWYRQDPGLGLRLIYFSYDVKMKEKGDIPEGYSVSREKKERFSLILESASTNQTSMYLCASSPQGATDTQYFGPGTRLTVL.

V is TRBV4-1 and J is TRBJ2-3; the D gene is possibly TRBD1 (6 bases). The germline V gene encodes CDR1 MGHRA and CDR2 YSYEKL. The CDR3 sequence is 20 residues long. Between the trimmed V and J ends, which lost 0 bases and 1 base, there was a span of 23 bases. CDR3 loop: CASSQEIWPRGTGRTDTQYF. In nucleotides, the CDR3 is TGCGCCAGCAGCCAAGAAATCTGGCCCCGGGGAACAGGGCGCACAGATACGCAGTATTTT.

On this clone itself: The junction differs from germline at one of its ends, possibly a read error. The chain couples TRBV7-2 to TRBJ1-2; D is unresolved. This CDR3 has 15 amino acids. Germline V gives CDR1 SGHTA, CDR2 FQGNSA. This chain's CDR3 is CASTLEVGIGYGYTF. The CDR3 DNA is TGTGCCAGCACCTTAGAGGTGGGAATAGGATATGGCTACACCTTC. Looking up the rest from reference TRBV7-2 and TRBJ1-2 gives the full variable domain: GAGVSQSPSNKVTEKGKDVELRCDPISGHTALYWYRQSLGQGLEFLIYFQGNSAPDKSGLPSDRFSAERTGGSVSTLTIQRTQQEDSAVYLCASTLEVGIGYGYTFGSGTRLTVV.

The V and J genes are TRBV2 and TRBJ1-5, with D possibly being TRBD1 (5 bases). This CDR3 contains 14 residues. The V gene lost 5 bases and the J gene lost 0 bases, with 8 bases spanning the gap. Germline CDR1 reads SNHLY; CDR2 reads FYNNEI. CDR3 region: CASSRQISNQPQHF. CDR3 nucleotide sequence: TGTGCCAGCAGTCGACAGATTAGCAATCAGCCCCAGCATTTT. The whole variable domain, filled in from reference TRBV2 and TRBJ1-5, reads EPEVTQTPSHQVTQMGQEVILRCVPISNHLYFYWYRQILGQKVEFLVSFYNNEISEKSEIFDDQFSVERPDGSNFTLKIRSTKLEDSAMYFCASSRQISNQPQHFGDGTRLSIL.

This clone has just one count. The chain recombines TRBV5-4 with TRBJ1-6, with D unresolved. Trimming took 9 bases from V and 3 from J, leaving 13 bases between them. Per the germline V gene, CDR1 is SGHNT and CDR2 is YYREEE (reference sequence). The CDR3 covers 14 residues. The CDR3 loop reads CATHGPDYNSPLHF. CDR3 in DNA: TGTGCCACACACGGACCGGACTATAATTCACCCCTCCACTTT. Full variable domain (remainder filled in from reference TRBV5-4 and TRBJ1-6): ETGVTQSPTHLIKTRGQQVTLRCSSQSGHNTVSWYQQALGQGPQFIFQYYREEENGRGNFPPRFSGLQFPNYSSELNVNALELDDSALYLCATHGPDYNSPLHFGNGTRLTVT.

The genes are TRBV6-1 and TRBJ1-5; D call uncertain. Between the trimmed V and J ends, which lost 6 bases and 7 bases, there was a span of 16 bases. Germline-derived CDR1 and CDR2 are MNHNS and SASEGT. This CDR3 has 14 residues. Written as DNA, the CDR3 is TGTGCCAGCAGCCTAACGGAGGGCGGCCAGCCCCAGCATTTT. This translates into CASSLTEGGQPQHF.

V is TRBV2 and J is TRBJ1-1, with 10 nucleotides matching TRBD1. Germline values: CDR1 SNHLY, CDR2 FYNNEI. CDR3 length: 13 amino acids. With 6 bases clipped from V and 5 bases from J, the junction kept 3 bases outside the gene matches. The CDR3 DNA reads as TGTGCCAGCAGACGACAGGGGGCAACTGAAGCTTTCTTT. It codes for CASRRQGATEAFF.

The chain couples TRBV9 to TRBJ2-1; 7 nucleotides line up with TRBD2. In germline, CDR1 is SGDLS, CDR2 YYNGEE. The V gene end was trimmed by 0 bases and the J gene end by 4 bases; junction bases not matched to a gene: 7. CDR3 size: 16 residues. CDR3 in DNA: TGTGCCAGCAGCGTAGAAGCGGGGATACCATACAATGAGCAGTTCTTC. Encoded protein: CASSVEAGIPYNEQFF.

This clone was detected only once. A read error may account for a junction end that differs from germline. The V call is TRBV5-3, the J call TRBJ2-7; D may be TRBD2 (5 bases). TRBV5-3 is an ORF, and what it does is uncertain. The CDR3 is 19 amino acids. The CDR3 DNA reads as TGTGCCAGAAGGCCTGATGTTCGGGTTAGACTATTCAGCTCCTACGGGCAGTACTTC. It translates to CARRPDVRVRLFSSYGQYF.

This chain links TRBV2 with TRBJ2-1, with TRBD2 as a possible D gene (5 bases). Per the germline V gene, CDR1 is SNHLY and CDR2 is FYNNEI. Deletions cut 6 bases from V and 0 bases from J, with 12 bases between. CDR3 size: 15 residues. CDR3 sequence (DNA): TGTGCCAGCAGCCGTAGCGTAAACTCCTACAATGAGCAGTTCTTC. Amino acids: CASSRSVNSYNEQFF.

V and J are TRBV15 and TRBJ1-3; D unclear. V lost 1 base and J 2 bases, leaving 6 bases between the germline ends. The CDR3 runs to 14 residues. Looked up from germline, CDR1 is LNHNV and CDR2 is YYDKDF (reference sequence). CDR3 sequence reads: CATSRGSAGNTIYF. Here the CDR3 DNA reads TGTGCCACCAGCAGAGGCAGTGCTGGAAACACCATATATTTT.

V gene TRBV19 combines with J gene TRBJ1-5; 9 nucleotides match TRBD1. The CDR3 extends over 15 amino acids. CDR1 and CDR2 (germline): LNHDA, SQIVND (reference sequence). J gave up 6 bases and V 4 bases, and 7 bases lay outside the gene matches. CDR3 protein: CASSTDRGSSQPQHF. The CDR3 DNA follows: TGTGCCAGTAGTACGGACAGGGGATCCAGTCAGCCCCAGCATTTT.

The CDR3 loop reads CASTPLMQGGNYGYTF. In DNA, the CDR3 is TGTGCCAGCACCCCGTTAATGCAGGGGGGGAACTATGGCTACACCTTC. This rearrangement joins TRBV28 to TRBJ1-2; 7 positions match TRBD1. The CDR3 contains 16 residues. J lost 2 bases, V lost 7 bases, and 13 bases had no gene match. Germline CDR1 is MDHEN and CDR2 is SYDVKM.

The chain links TRBV18 to TRBJ2-2; 9 nucleotides match TRBD1. The V segment lost 5 bases and the J segment 0 bases; nucleotides outside the gene matches: 4. Germline V lookup: CDR1 KGHSH, CDR2 LQKENI. The CDR3 length is 16 residues. The DNA of the CDR3 is TGTGCCAGCTCAGCACAGGGGGCCACGAACACCGGGGAGCTGTTTTTT. The encoded protein is CASSAQGATNTGELFF.

V is TRBV5-4 and J is TRBJ2-1, with 9 nucleotides matching TRBD1. V lost 4 bases, J lost 1 base, and 3 bases stayed unmatched. This CDR3 contains 15 residues. Looked up from germline, CDR1 is SGHNT and CDR2 is YYREEE (reference sequence). Written as DNA, the CDR3 is TGTGCCAGCAGCAGGACAGGGGTTTCCTACAATGAGCAGTTCTTC. Residues: CASSRTGVSYNEQFF.

The chain uses TRBV4-2 and TRBJ2-2; 10 bases map to TRBD2. The germline V gene has CDR1 LGHNA and CDR2 YNFKEQ. V dropped 3 bases and J dropped 4; count of bases not matched to a gene: 5. The CDR3 sequence is 16 residues long. This CDR3 is CASSQVAGGSTGELFF. CDR3 nucleotides: TGTGCCAGCAGCCAGGTAGCGGGAGGTAGCACCGGGGAGCTGTTTTTT.

The V gene is TRBV19, the J gene TRBJ2-1, with TRBD2 matching over 13 bases. Germline assignment: CDR1 LNHDA and CDR2 SQIVND (reference sequence). V lost 4 bases and J lost 8; bases outside the gene matches: 5. The CDR3 is made up of 15 amino acids. The CDR3 sequence: CASSKTSGRSDEQFF. In nucleotides, the CDR3 is TGTGCCAGTAGTAAGACTAGCGGGAGGTCCGATGAGCAGTTCTTC.